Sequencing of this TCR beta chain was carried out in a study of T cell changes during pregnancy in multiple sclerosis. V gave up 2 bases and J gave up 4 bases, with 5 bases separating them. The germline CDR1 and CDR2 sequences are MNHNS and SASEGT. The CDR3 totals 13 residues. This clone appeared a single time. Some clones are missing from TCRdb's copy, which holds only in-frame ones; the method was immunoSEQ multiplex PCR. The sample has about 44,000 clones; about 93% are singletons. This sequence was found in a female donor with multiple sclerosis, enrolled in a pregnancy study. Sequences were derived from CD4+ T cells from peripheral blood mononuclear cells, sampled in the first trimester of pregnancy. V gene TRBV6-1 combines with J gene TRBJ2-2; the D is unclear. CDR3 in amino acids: CASSESSTGELFF. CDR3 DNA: TGTGCCAGCAGTGAATCCAGCACCGGGGAGCTGTTTTTT.